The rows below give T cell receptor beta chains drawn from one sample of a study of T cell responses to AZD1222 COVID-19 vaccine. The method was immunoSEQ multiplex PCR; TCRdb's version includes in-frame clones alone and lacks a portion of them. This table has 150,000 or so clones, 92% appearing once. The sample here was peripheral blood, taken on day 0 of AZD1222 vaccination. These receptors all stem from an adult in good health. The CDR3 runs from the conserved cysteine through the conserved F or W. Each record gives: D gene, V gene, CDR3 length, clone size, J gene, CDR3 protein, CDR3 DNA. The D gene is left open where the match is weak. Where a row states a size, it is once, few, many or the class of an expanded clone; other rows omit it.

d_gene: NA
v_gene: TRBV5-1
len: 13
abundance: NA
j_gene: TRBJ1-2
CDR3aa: CASKDADGYGYTF
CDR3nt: TGCGCCAGCAAGGACGCAGATGGCTATGGCTACACCTTC

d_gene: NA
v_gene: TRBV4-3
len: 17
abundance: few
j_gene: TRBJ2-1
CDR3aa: CASSPFAGVRAYNEQFF
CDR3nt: TGCGCCAGCAGCCCTTTCGCGGGCGTGAGAGCTTACAATGAGCAGTTCTTC

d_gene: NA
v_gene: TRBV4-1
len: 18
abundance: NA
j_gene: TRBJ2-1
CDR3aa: CASSRTPDSGVPYNEQFF
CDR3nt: TGCGCCAGCAGCCGAACCCCGGACAGCGGGGTCCCCTACAATGAGCAGTTCTTC

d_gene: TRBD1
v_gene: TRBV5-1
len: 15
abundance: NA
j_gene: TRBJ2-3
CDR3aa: CASSLGTGLSYTQYF
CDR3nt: TGCGCCAGCAGCTTGGGGACAGGTCTCTCATATACGCAGTATTTT

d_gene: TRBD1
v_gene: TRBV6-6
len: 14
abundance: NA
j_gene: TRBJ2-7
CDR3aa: CASSSPGTDDEQYF
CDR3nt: TGTGCCAGCAGTTCCCCAGGGACAGATGACGAGCAGTACTTC

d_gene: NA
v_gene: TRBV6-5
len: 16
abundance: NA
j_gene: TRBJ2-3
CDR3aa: CASSYSIGTDTDTQYF
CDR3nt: TGTGCCAGCAGTTACTCGATCGGTACAGACACAGATACGCAGTATTTT

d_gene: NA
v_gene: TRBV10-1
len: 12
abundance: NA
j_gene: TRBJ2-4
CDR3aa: CASSDSENIQYF
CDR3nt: TGCGCCAGCAGTGACAGCGAAAACATTCAGTACTTC

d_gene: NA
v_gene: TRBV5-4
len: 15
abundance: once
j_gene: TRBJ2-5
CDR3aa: CASSGGQAGEETQYF
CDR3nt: TGTGCCAGCAGCGGCGGCCAGGCAGGGGAAGAGACCCAGTACTTC

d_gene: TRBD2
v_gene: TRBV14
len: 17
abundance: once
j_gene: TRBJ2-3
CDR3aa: CASSPYSGSQQPDTQYF
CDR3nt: TGTGCCAGCAGCCCCTATAGCGGGAGCCAGCAACCAGATACGCAGTATTTT

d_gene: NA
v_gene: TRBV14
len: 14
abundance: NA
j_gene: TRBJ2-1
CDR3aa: CASSQTRAGNEQFF
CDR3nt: TGTGCCAGCAGCCAAACCAGGGCGGGGAATGAGCAGTTCTTC

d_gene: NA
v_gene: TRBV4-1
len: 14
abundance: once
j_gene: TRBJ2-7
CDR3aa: CASSQVPRRGEQYF
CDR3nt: TGCGCCAGCAGCCAAGTACCTAGGAGGGGCGAGCAGTACTTC

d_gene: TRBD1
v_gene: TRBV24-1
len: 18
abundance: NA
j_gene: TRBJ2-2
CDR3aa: CATSETFTGQGNTGELFF
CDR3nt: TGTGCCACCAGTGAGACATTTACCGGACAGGGAAACACCGGGGAGCTGTTTTTT

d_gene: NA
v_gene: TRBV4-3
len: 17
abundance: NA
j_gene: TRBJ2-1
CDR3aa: CASSQDQAPLLYNEQFF
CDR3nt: TGCGCCAGCAGCCAAGATCAGGCTCCCCTACTATACAATGAGCAGTTCTTC

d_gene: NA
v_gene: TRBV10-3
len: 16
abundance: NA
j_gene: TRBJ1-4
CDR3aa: CAISDSGAPTNEKLFF
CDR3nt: TGTGCCATCAGTGATTCGGGGGCCCCAACTAATGAAAAACTGTTTTTT

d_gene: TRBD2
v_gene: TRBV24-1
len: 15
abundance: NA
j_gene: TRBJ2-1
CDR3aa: CATSAASGGYNEQFF
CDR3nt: TGTGCCACCAGTGCCGCGAGCGGGGGTTACAATGAGCAGTTCTTC

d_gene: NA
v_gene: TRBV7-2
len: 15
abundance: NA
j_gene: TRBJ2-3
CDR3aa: CASSSSRGRTDTQYF
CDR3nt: TGTGCCAGCAGCAGTAGCCGGGGGCGCACAGATACGCAGTATTTT

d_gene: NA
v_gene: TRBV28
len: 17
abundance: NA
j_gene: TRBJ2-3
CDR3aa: CASSLATRIGAGDTQYF
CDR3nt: TGTGCCAGCAGTTTAGCCACCAGGATAGGGGCTGGAGATACGCAGTATTTT

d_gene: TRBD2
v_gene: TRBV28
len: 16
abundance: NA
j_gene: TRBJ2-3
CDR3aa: CASSSSSGGAADTQYF
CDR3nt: TGTGCCAGCAGTTCCTCTAGCGGGGGGGCGGCAGATACGCAGTATTTT

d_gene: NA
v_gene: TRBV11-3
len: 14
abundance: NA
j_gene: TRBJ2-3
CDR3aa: CASSLDPGTDTQYF
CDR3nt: TGTGCCAGCAGCTTAGACCCGGGGACTGATACGCAGTATTTT

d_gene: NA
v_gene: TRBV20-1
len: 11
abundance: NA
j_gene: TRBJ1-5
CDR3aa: CSAAGFQPQHF
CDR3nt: TGCAGTGCTGCAGGTTTCCAGCCCCAGCATTTT

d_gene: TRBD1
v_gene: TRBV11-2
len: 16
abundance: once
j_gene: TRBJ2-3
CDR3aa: CASSLDGRAGGFTQYF
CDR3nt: TGTGCCAGCAGCTTAGATGGTAGGGCAGGGGGCTTTACGCAGTATTTT

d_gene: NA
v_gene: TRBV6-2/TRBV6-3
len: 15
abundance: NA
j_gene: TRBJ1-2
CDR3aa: CASSYSRPEMYGYTF
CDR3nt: TGTGCCAGCAGTTACTCGAGGCCTGAGATGTATGGCTACACCTTC